This TCR beta chain appears in the sequencing data of a study of a mutant IDH1 vaccine in newly diagnosed glioma. About the research overall: Patients got their first vaccination 4-6 weeks after radiotherapy alone, or with temozolomide cycles. Standard pretreatment was either radiotherapy, temozolomide, or, for most, radiochemotherapy with temozolomide.

Only in-frame clones appear in the TCRdb table, and some are missing; sequencing was by immunoSEQ multiplex PCR. The sample includes under 55,000 clones, about 91% of them seen just once. Time point specified: week 11, during vaccination. Vaccine doses each comprised 300 ug of mutant IDH1 20-mer peptide, with topical imiquimod. On this clone: Its target is unknown.

The CDR3 totals 15 residues. The germline gives CDR1 MDHEN, CDR2 SYDVKM. Trimming took 6 bases from V and 2 from J, leaving 15 bases between them. The clonotype was recovered from a man aged 50 to 59 with glioma. This rearrangement joins TRBV28 to TRBJ2-3; D gene uncertain. The sample here was PBMCs, taken from a glioma patient whose treatment included an IDH1 peptide vaccine. The CDR3 DNA follows: TGTGCCAGCAGCCTCCGGAGAGCCTCCACAGATACGCAGTATTTT. Protein sequence: CASSLRRASTDTQYF.